This entry lists 22 T cell receptor beta chains sequenced from one sample in a study of T cells after yellow fever vaccination. One entry per CDR3 protein, called by TCRdb with MiXCR from the 5' RACE reads. The data show more than 250,000 distinct CDR3 sequences, roughly 6.8% seen once. The source was PBMCs, collected approximately 47 days after the first yellow fever vaccination. Source of these receptors: a man between 18 and 35 years old who received the YFV17D yellow fever vaccine.

This clonotype showed up many times. The rearrangement uses TRBV7-2 and TRBJ2-5, with a weak D call TRBD2 (6 bases). The length of the CDR3 is 14 residues. Germline values: CDR1 SGHTA, CDR2 FQGNSA. Deletions cut 2 bases from V and 1 base from J, with 8 bases between. In DNA, the CDR3 is TGTGCCAGCAGCTTATCGCGGGGCCAAGAGACCCAGTACTTC. Its translation is CASSLSRGQETQYF. Together with reference TRBV7-2 and TRBJ2-5, the CDR3 gives the full variable domain: GAGVSQSPSNKVTEKGKDVELRCDPISGHTALYWYRQSLGQGLEFLIYFQGNSAPDKSGLPSDRFSAERTGGSVSTLTIQRTQQEDSAVYLCASSLSRGQETQYFGPGTRLLVL.

This clonotype was seen a handful of times. The V and J genes are TRBV12-3 or TRBV12-4 and TRBJ2-5, with a weak D call TRBD2 (7 bases). The V end lost 3 bases, the J end lost 1 base, and 12 bases lay between the germline ends. This CDR3 contains 15 residues. CDR3 coding DNA: TGTGCCAGCAGTTTGGGAGGGGGGTTCCAAGAGACCCAGTACTTC. Protein: CASSLGGGFQETQYF.

This clonotype showed up just a few times. The chain combines TRBV7-8 with TRBJ2-2; TRBD1 matches 7 bases. J was trimmed by 1 base and V by 4 bases; bases with no gene match: 6. This CDR3 spans 16 amino acids. Germline loops: CDR1 SGHVS, CDR2 FQNEAQ. In DNA, the CDR3 is TGTGCCAGCAGCTCAGGACACAGGGGGAACACCGGGGAGCTGTTTTTT. It specifies CASSSGHRGNTGELFF.

This clonotype was observed a few times. The chain combines TRBV28 with TRBJ1-5, with D possibly TRBD1 on 5 matching bases. V gave up 5 bases and J gave up 4 bases, with 15 bases separating them. The CDR3 covers 15 residues. Per the germline V gene, CDR1 is MDHEN and CDR2 is SYDVKM. The CDR3 DNA is TGTGCCAGCAGTACCCCGGGACGCATGAATCAGCCCCAGCATTTT. This encodes CASSTPGRMNQPQHF.

About this clonotype itself: The CDR3 ends on some other residue instead of the conserved phenylalanine or tryptophan, so this is likely a read error. The chain uses TRBV27 and TRBJ1-1, with a possible D match to TRBD1 (5 bases). Looked up from germline, CDR1 is MNHEY and CDR2 is SMNVEV (reference sequence). Between the trimmed V and J ends, which lost 6 bases and 1 base, there was a span of 15 bases. The CDR3 contains 15 residues. The CDR3 loop reads CASSSRLTGNTEAFL. The DNA for the CDR3 is TGTGCCAGCAGCTCTCGATTAACAGGGAACACTGAAGCTTTCTTA.

This clonotype was recorded a few times. The gene calls are TRBV12-3 or TRBV12-4 and TRBJ1-5; D not resolved. Trimming took 1 base from V and 4 from J, leaving 14 bases between them. The CDR3 runs 16 residues. DNA of the CDR3: TGTGCCAGCAGTTTAGGGGAGGCCCCCTTAAATCAGCCCCAGCATTTT. Protein product: CASSLGEAPLNQPQHF.

With regard to this clonotype: The junction shows a germline mismatch at one end, possibly a read error. V usage is TRBV4-1 and J usage is TRBJ1-6; D call uncertain. Germline V gives CDR1 MGHRA, CDR2 YSYEKL. The CDR3 is made up of 12 amino acids. The CDR3 DNA reads TGCGCCAGCAACCAAGGGAATTCACCCCTCCACTTT. Its protein is CASNQGNSPLHF.

This clonotype has a count of ten or more. The rearrangement uses TRBV5-5 and TRBJ2-1, with D possibly TRBD1 on 6 matching bases. CDR3 length: 15 amino acids. Germline assignment: CDR1 SGHKS and CDR2 YYEKEE (reference sequence). V lost 0 bases, J lost 8 bases, and 15 bases lay in between. The CDR3 nucleotides are TGTGCCAGCAGCTTGGGAGGGGGTGTCGGCGATGAGCAGTTCTTC. Encoded protein: CASSLGGGVGDEQFF.

V usage is TRBV20-1 and J usage is TRBJ2-1; D is unclear. The V end was cut by 6 bases, the J end by 0 bases, with 15 bases between. This CDR3 region has 15 residues. CDR1 is DFQATT, CDR2 SNEGSKA, per germline (reference sequence). CDR3 loop: CSAPNGPNSYNEQFF. The CDR3 DNA sequence: TGCAGTGCCCCGAACGGGCCTAACTCCTACAATGAGCAGTTCTTC.

This chain connects TRBV12-3 or TRBV12-4 to TRBJ1-2, with 11 bases lining up with TRBD1. The CDR3 is made up of 14 amino acids. V trimming: 8 bases; J trimming: 4 bases; junction bases outside the gene matches: 6. The CDR3 spells CASLGQGGFYGYTF. The CDR3 nucleotides read TGTGCCAGCCTGGGACAGGGGGGATTCTATGGCTACACCTTC.

There are a few counts of this clonotype. J is TRBJ1-2 and V is TRBV12-3 or TRBV12-4; 9 bases line up with TRBD1. The V segment lost 4 bases and the J segment 8 bases; nucleotides outside the gene matches: 8. The length of the CDR3 is 14 residues. The DNA of the CDR3 is TGTGCCAGCAGTTCCCGGACAGGGGAGGACGGCTACACCTTC. Translating it yields CASSSRTGEDGYTF.

This clonotype was seen at least ten times. The rearrangement joins TRBV20-1 to TRBJ2-2; 7 bases are a match to TRBD1. CDR3 length: 15 residues. CDR1 is DFQATT and CDR2 is SNEGSKA in the germline V gene (reference sequence). J gave up 5 bases and V 2 bases, and 8 bases lay outside the gene matches. The CDR3 region is CSARLGQVETGELFF. CDR3 bases: TGCAGTGCTAGACTCGGACAGGTTGAAACCGGGGAGCTGTTTTTT.

This clonotype showed up many times. This chain joins TRBV20-1 and TRBJ2-3; D not resolved. The CDR3 is made up of 12 amino acids. Germline loops: CDR1 DFQATT, CDR2 SNEGSKA (reference sequence). Trimming left V 6 bases short and J 7 bases short, with 14 bases between. The CDR3 reads CSAMFQVNTQYF. The CDR3 nucleotides read TGCAGTGCCATGTTTCAAGTTAATACGCAGTATTTT.

This clonotype was counted ten times or more. The J gene is TRBJ2-3, the V gene TRBV5-1; the D is unclear. The CDR3 is 16 amino acids. The germline V gene has CDR1 SGHRS and CDR2 YFSETQ. The V and J ends lost 4 bases and 2 bases respectively, with 17 bases between them. The CDR3 loop is CASSTDPQTYTDTQYF. DNA of the CDR3: TGCGCCAGCAGCACAGACCCCCAGACCTACACAGATACGCAGTATTTT.

This sequence joins TRBV6-1 and TRBJ2-6, with 7 bases lining up with TRBD1. The CDR3 is 18 residues long. With 5 bases clipped from V and 2 bases from J, the junction kept 12 bases outside the gene matches. The germline gives CDR1 MNHNS, CDR2 SASEGT. The CDR3 loop is CASSTSRQGSAGANVLTF. In nucleotides, the CDR3 is TGTGCCAGCAGTACGTCACGACAGGGCTCTGCTGGGGCCAACGTCCTGACTTTC.

This chain links TRBV4-1 with TRBJ2-3, with D hard to call. Between the trimmed V and J ends, which lost 0 bases and 2 bases, there was a span of 6 bases. Per germline, CDR1 MGHRA and CDR2 YSYEKL. The CDR3 consists of 14 residues. CDR3 sequence: CASSQDWNTDTQYF. The CDR3 region has the DNA TGCGCCAGCAGCCAAGATTGGAACACAGATACGCAGTATTTT.

This clonotype was seen a few times. The V call is TRBV7-3, the J call TRBJ2-5; 14 bases match TRBD2. Per germline, CDR1 SGHTA and CDR2 FQGTGA. The junction had 3 bases not matched to a gene; V was cut back by 5 bases and J by 1 base. This CDR3 has 16 residues. DNA of the CDR3: TGTGCCAGCAGCCCGGGACTAGCGGGGGTCCAAGAGACCCAGTACTTC. It is translated as CASSPGLAGVQETQYF.

V is TRBV19 and J is TRBJ2-1, with TRBD2 matching over 8 bases. The CDR3 loop spans 12 amino acids. The V gene end was trimmed by 4 bases and the J gene end by 11 bases; junction bases not matched to a gene: 4. Germline-derived CDR1 and CDR2 are LNHDA and SQIVND (reference sequence). As DNA, the CDR3 is TGTGCCAGTAGTACCGGGACTAGGAAGCAGTTCTTC. The encoded protein is CASSTGTRKQFF.

There are many counts of this clonotype. The CDR3 region has the DNA TGTGCCAGCAGCCCTCGGACGGAGCTTCTAGCCAAAAACATTCAGTACTTC. It specifies CASSPRTELLAKNIQYF. The chain links TRBV7-9 to TRBJ2-4; no clear D. The CDR3 covers 17 residues. Germline V gives CDR1 SEHNR, CDR2 FQNEAQ (reference sequence). Trimming stripped 5 bases from V and 0 bases from J, with 17 bases between.

This clonotype turned up a few times. The CDR3 DNA reads TGTGCCAGCAGCCCGACCAGGACAGGGGGGGGTGAAAAACTGTTTTTT. Amino acids: CASSPTRTGGGEKLFF. The chain is built from TRBV7-8 and TRBJ1-4; 10 positions agree with TRBD1. Per germline, CDR1 SGHVS and CDR2 FQNEAQ. CDR3 length: 16 amino acids. After removal of 5 bases from V and 7 bases from J, the junction contained 10 bases not matched to a gene.

The V call is TRBV7-2, the J call TRBJ1-2; D uncertain. The germline CDR1 and CDR2 sequences are SGHTA and FQGNSA. The CDR3 has 13 amino acids. V lost 7 bases, J lost 4 bases, and 13 bases lay in between. CDR3 bases: TGTGCCAGCACCCAGGACGGCCTCTATGGCTACACCTTC. Translation: CASTQDGLYGYTF.

This clonotype was detected many times. The V gene is TRBV29-1, the J gene TRBJ2-7, with a possible D match to TRBD1 (5 bases). The germline V gene has CDR1 SQVTM and CDR2 ANQGSEA. V was shortened by 4 bases and J by 3 bases, with 19 bases between the two germline ends. CDR3 size: 15 residues. CDR3 protein: CSVGGRAPHYYEQYF. CDR3 nucleotide sequence: TGCAGCGTTGGGGGCAGGGCCCCCCACTACTACGAGCAGTACTTC.